The 30 T cell receptor beta chains below come from one sample, sequenced in a study of cytomegalovirus exposure and HLA in healthy donors. The PCR made use of 60 Vbeta and 13 Jbeta primers. The protocol was immunoSEQ multiplex PCR, while the TCRdb copy is restricted to in-frame clones and leaves out a portion. The sample records about 120,000 clones, approximately 81% being singletons. Sequenced input: PBMCs. The receptors stem from a man between 18 and 29 years old in good health and CMV-seropositive.

This chain links TRBV6-5 with TRBJ1-2; TRBD1 might be the D (5 bases). The germline CDR1 and CDR2 sequences are MNHEY and SVGAGI. The CDR3 loop spans 12 amino acids. V lost 7 bases, J lost 3 bases, and 9 bases lay in between. CDR3 DNA: TGTGCCAGCACGGACACACACTATGGCTACACCTTC. It encodes CASTDTHYGYTF.

V is TRBV4-3 and J is TRBJ2-7; TRBD2 is a possible D gene (5 bases). With 4 bases removed from V and 3 bases from J, the gap between germline ends came to 13 bases. The CDR3 consists of 14 residues. Germline V lookup: CDR1 LGHNA, CDR2 YSLEER. The CDR3, as DNA: TGCGCCAGCAGCCGAGGGTCTAGTGGCTACGAGCAGTACTTC. Amino acid sequence: CASSRGSSGYEQYF.

This clone was picked up a small number of times. The V and J genes are TRBV10-2 and TRBJ2-2; 13 nucleotides match TRBD2. In germline, CDR1 is WSHSY, CDR2 SAAADI. This CDR3 has 17 residues. V shed 5 bases, J shed 6 bases, and the junction held 9 bases outside the gene matches. The CDR3 DNA follows: TGCGCCAGCAGTTTAGGGACTAGCGGGATAGTGGCCGGGGAGCTGTTTTTT. Its protein is CASSLGTSGIVAGELFF.

The chain carries TRBV7-2 and TRBJ2-3; TRBD1 agrees at 8 bases. The CDR3 is made up of 19 amino acids. Germline values: CDR1 SGHTA, CDR2 FQGNSA. The V and J ends lost 3 bases and 0 bases, in that order; junction bases with no gene match: 14. CDR3: CASSFGARTGLYSTDTQYF. Here the CDR3 DNA reads TGTGCCAGCAGCTTTGGCGCCCGGACAGGGTTGTATAGCACAGATACGCAGTATTTT.

This clone was observed a handful of times. The rearrangement joins TRBV5-4 to TRBJ1-2; TRBD1 matches at 8 bases. Germline lookup yields CDR1 SGHNT and CDR2 YYREEE (reference sequence). V dropped 4 bases and J dropped 11; count of bases not matched to a gene: 10. The CDR3 runs to 13 residues. The CDR3 nucleotides are TGTGCCAGCAGCCCGACCGCCGGGACAGGTTACACCTTC. This gives the protein CASSPTAGTGYTF.

This clone was detected a few times. The rearrangement uses TRBV5-1 and TRBJ2-1; 7 positions match TRBD1. The CDR3 has 14 residues. CDR1 and CDR2 from the germline V gene are SGHRS and YFSETQ. Trimming cost V 3 bases and J 4 bases; bases outside gene matches: 4. The CDR3 DNA reads TGCGCCAGCAGCTCCGGGACAGTTTACAATGAGCAGTTCTTC. Residues: CASSSGTVYNEQFF.

The rearrangement joins TRBV9 to TRBJ1-2; TRBD1 might be the D (6 bases). V was pared by 1 base and J by 4 bases, with 11 bases between. CDR1 SGDLS and CDR2 YYNGEE come from the germline V gene. The CDR3 covers 14 residues. The CDR3 coding sequence is TGTGCCAGCAGCGTACGGACAGCCGGCTATGGCTACACCTTC. It is translated as CASSVRTAGYGYTF.

The CDR3 sequence is CASSQGQGHLQETQYF. The CDR3 DNA sequence: TGCGCCAGCAGCCAAGGGCAGGGTCATCTTCAAGAGACCCAGTACTTC. This chain joins TRBV4-3 and TRBJ2-5; a weak D match, TRBD1 (5 bases). The CDR3 is made up of 16 amino acids. Trimming took off 1 base at V and 2 bases at J, with 14 bases between the two ends. In germline, CDR1 is LGHNA, CDR2 YSLEER.

CDR3 bases: TGTGCCAGCAGCTTAGGGCCGGGACAGGGGTACACTGAAGCTTTCTTT. It yields the protein CASSLGPGQGYTEAFF. The chain is built from TRBV11-2 and TRBJ1-1; 10 nucleotides agree with TRBD1. The CDR3 sequence is 16 residues long. From germline, CDR1 is SGHAT and CDR2 FQNNGV. Unmatched junction bases numbered 5, after V lost 1 base and J lost 3 bases.

The chain carries TRBV13 and TRBJ2-7; weak D call: TRBD1 (6 bases). CDR1 and CDR2 (germline): PRHDT, FYEKMQ (reference sequence). The CDR3 has 14 residues. Trimming removed 5 bases from V and 6 bases from J, with 17 bases in between. The CDR3, as DNA: TGTGCCAGCAGCCAACAGGGAATCCCTCTCGAGCAGTACTTC. Its translation: CASSQQGIPLEQYF.

CDR3 sequence reads: CASSFLAGGYNEQFF. The CDR3 nucleotides read TGTGCCAGTAGTTTCCTAGCGGGGGGATACAATGAGCAGTTCTTC. The chain is built from TRBV19 and TRBJ2-1, with 11 bases identical to TRBD2. Germline V gives CDR1 LNHDA, CDR2 SQIVND (reference sequence). V lost 5 bases and J lost 4; bases outside the gene matches: 4. This CDR3 region has 15 residues.

The V and J genes are TRBV9 and TRBJ2-1; weak D call: TRBD2 (6 bases). The ends were cut back, 3 bases at V and 2 bases at J, with 15 bases in the middle. Germline CDR1 is SGDLS and CDR2 is YYNGEE. The CDR3 spans 16 residues. CDR3 sequence: CASSAPGRGTYNEQFF. CDR3 sequence (DNA): TGTGCCAGCAGCGCACCCGGACGGGGGACCTACAATGAGCAGTTCTTC.

This clone appeared a single time. CDR3 sequence reads: CATSLIRRTVNEQFF. DNA for the CDR3: TGTGCCACCAGTCTGATCAGGAGGACGGTGAATGAGCAGTTCTTC. The chain is built from TRBV15 and TRBJ2-1, with D possibly TRBD2 on 5 matching bases. Trimming cost V 6 bases and J 7 bases, with 19 bases left between them. The CDR3 consists of 15 residues. The germline gives CDR1 LNHNV, CDR2 YYDKDF (reference sequence). The variable domain in full, with the rest retrieved from reference TRBV15 and TRBJ2-1, is DAMVIQNPRYQVTQFGKPVTLSCSQTLNHNVMYWYQQKSSQAPKLLFHYYDKDFNNEADTPDNFQSRRPNTSFCFLDIRSPGLGDTAMYLCATSLIRRTVNEQFFGPGTRLTVL.

The rearrangement joins TRBV9 to TRBJ2-5; D not resolved. In germline, CDR1 is SGDLS, CDR2 YYNGEE. Trimming took off 4 bases at V and 3 bases at J, with 19 bases between the two ends. CDR3 length: 16 amino acids. CDR3 bases: TGTGCCAGCAGCACCTCCGTCACTCAAGAGGAAGAGACCCAGTACTTC. This encodes CASSTSVTQEEETQYF.

This clone was counted a few times. The V and J genes are TRBV6-1 and TRBJ1-1; the match to TRBD1 covers 8 bases. Germline values: CDR1 MNHNS, CDR2 SASEGT. The CDR3 consists of 15 residues. Trimming at V came to 6 bases and at J to 4 bases, leaving 10 bases not matched to a gene. CDR3 loop: CASRPDRVVITEAFF. CDR3 sequence (DNA): TGTGCCAGCAGACCGGACAGGGTTGTGATCACTGAAGCTTTCTTT.

This clone was detected a few times. The rearrangement joins TRBV19 to TRBJ1-5; D possibly corresponds to TRBD1 (6 bases). From germline, CDR1 is LNHDA and CDR2 SQIVND (reference sequence). V lost 4 bases and J lost 0, with 13 bases in between. The CDR3 has 16 amino acids. The CDR3: CASSTTGRYSNQPQHF. The DNA for the CDR3 is TGTGCCAGTAGTACGACAGGAAGATATAGCAATCAGCCCCAGCATTTT. Drawing the rest from reference TRBV19 and TRBJ1-5, the complete variable domain is DGGITQSPKYLFRKEGQNVTLSCEQNLNHDAMYWYRQDPGQGLRLIYYSQIVNDFQKGDIAEGYSVSREKKESFPLTVTSAQKNPTAFYLCASSTTGRYSNQPQHFGDGTRLSIL.

The J gene is TRBJ2-5, the V gene TRBV7-2; D may be TRBD2 (5 bases). Germline V gives CDR1 SGHTA, CDR2 FQGNSA. The CDR3 extends over 15 amino acids. The V and J ends lost 1 base and 1 base respectively, with 10 bases between them. The DNA of the CDR3 is TGTGCCAGCAGCTTAGAGACTACGATCCAAGAGACCCAGTACTTC. This encodes CASSLETTIQETQYF.

The V gene is TRBV5-6, the J gene TRBJ1-4; 7 bases match TRBD1. V dropped 4 bases and J dropped 5; count of bases not matched to a gene: 8. This CDR3 contains 15 residues. CDR1 and CDR2 from the germline V gene are SGHDT and YYEEEE. The CDR3 is CASSPRQGLNEKLFF. CDR3 nucleotide sequence: TGTGCCAGCAGCCCTAGACAGGGCCTAAATGAAAAACTGTTTTTT.

CDR3: CASSLVGGENTGELFF. Written as DNA, the CDR3 is TGTGCCAGCAGCTTGGTCGGGGGAGAGAACACCGGGGAGCTGTTTTTT. The chain uses TRBV5-5 and TRBJ2-2, with D possibly TRBD2 on 6 matching bases. Germline V lookup: CDR1 SGHKS, CDR2 YYEKEE (reference sequence). V was trimmed by 0 bases and J by 1 base, leaving 10 bases between them. The CDR3 contains 16 residues.

This chain uses TRBV25-1 with TRBJ1-5; 7 bases line up with TRBD1. The length of the CDR3 is 16 residues. Per the germline V gene, CDR1 is MGHDK and CDR2 is SYGVNS. Trimming at V came to 2 bases and at J to 5 bases, leaving 9 bases not matched to a gene. The CDR3 DNA reads as TGTGCCAGCAGTGAACAGGGGACAGAAGGATATCAGCCCCAGCATTTT. This encodes CASSEQGTEGYQPQHF.

V and J are TRBV19 and TRBJ1-1; tentative D call: TRBD1 (5 bases). Deletions cut 7 bases from V and 1 base from J, with 10 bases between. Germline CDR1 LNHDA, CDR2 SQIVND (reference sequence). This CDR3 region has 13 residues. DNA of the CDR3: TGTGCCAGTATGAGGCAGGGGAACACTGAAGCTTTCTTT. Its translation is CASMRQGNTEAFF.

The rearrangement joins TRBV7-2 to TRBJ2-3, with TRBD2 matching over 8 bases. The CDR3 is 15 residues long. The V and J ends lost 1 base and 2 bases, in that order; junction bases with no gene match: 2. From germline, CDR1 is SGHTA and CDR2 FQGNSA. CDR3 DNA sequence: TGTGCCAGCAGCTTAGGCGGGAGGCACACAGATACGCAGTATTTT. This encodes CASSLGGRHTDTQYF.

The chain combines TRBV6-5 with TRBJ2-7; 12 bases line up with TRBD1. Germline CDR1 MNHEY, CDR2 SVGAGI. V lost 4 bases to trimming and J lost 2 bases; unmatched junction nucleotides: 0. The length of the CDR3 is 14 residues. CDR3 coding DNA: TGTGCCAGCAGTTGGGACAGGGGGCCCTACGAGCAGTACTTC. This translates into CASSWDRGPYEQYF.

The chain links TRBV6-1 to TRBJ1-1; 8 positions agree with TRBD1. V lost 1 base and J lost 11; bases outside the gene matches: 12. CDR1 and CDR2 from the germline V gene are MNHNS and SASEGT. CDR3 length equals 15 residues. The CDR3: CASSEGRQGARLAFF. CDR3 sequence (DNA): TGTGCCAGCAGTGAAGGGAGGCAGGGGGCGAGATTGGCTTTCTTT.

CDR3 protein: CASKLSGSGNTIYF. CDR3 sequence (DNA): TGTGCCAGCAAATTATCAGGGTCTGGAAACACCATATATTTT. The J gene is TRBJ1-3, the V gene TRBV7-6, with a possible D match to TRBD1 (5 bases). Germline V gene data show CDR1 as SGHVS and CDR2 as FNYEAQ. V lost 7 bases and J 1 base, leaving 11 bases between the germline ends. This CDR3 has 14 amino acids.

V usage is TRBV27 and J usage is TRBJ2-7; TRBD1 aligns across 8 bases. Trimming took 6 bases from V and 3 from J; bases not matched to a gene: 10. CDR1 is MNHEY and CDR2 is SMNVEV in the germline V gene (reference sequence). The CDR3 consists of 15 residues. Written as DNA, the CDR3 is TGTGCCAGCAGCCCGGGGACAGGAAAGGGCTACGAGCAGTACTTC. This translates into CASSPGTGKGYEQYF.

The rearrangement links TRBV6-1 to TRBJ2-7, with 9 bases lining up with TRBD1. The CDR3 has 14 residues. CDR1 MNHNS and CDR2 SASEGT come from the germline V gene. V lost 7 bases and J lost 7; bases outside the gene matches: 11. CDR3 bases: TGTGCCAGCACCACAAAATGGACAGGGGAAGAGCAGTACTTC. It codes for CASTTKWTGEEQYF.

The genes are TRBV5-1 and TRBJ1-6; 7 positions agree with TRBD1. The germline CDR1 and CDR2 sequences are SGHRS and YFSETQ. With V trimmed by 0 bases and J by 7 bases, 7 bases remained unmatched. The length of the CDR3 is 16 residues. The CDR3 reads CASSLESRGENSPLHF. In nucleotides, the CDR3 is TGCGCCAGCAGCTTGGAGTCCAGGGGGGAGAATTCACCCCTCCACTTT.

This clone was seen once. The sample contains more than one DNA sequence encoding this CDR3. The chain is built from TRBV7-2 and TRBJ2-7; D uncertain. This CDR3 contains 12 residues. CDR1 and CDR2 from the germline V gene are SGHTA and FQGNSA. Trimming removed 2 bases at V and 3 bases at J, with 5 bases between. The CDR3 region has the DNA TGTGCCAGCAGCTTATCCCGCTACGAGCAGTACTTC. Its translation: CASSLSRYEQYF.

The chain links TRBV6-6 to TRBJ1-1; D is possibly TRBD1 (5 bases). The germline V gene encodes CDR1 MNHNY and CDR2 SVGAGI (reference sequence). The CDR3 loop spans 14 amino acids. The germline V and J ends were trimmed by 0 bases and 4 bases, with 9 bases remaining between them. DNA for the CDR3: TGTGCCAGCAGTTACTCCTATCAGGGCACTGAAGCTTTCTTT. It is translated as CASSYSYQGTEAFF.